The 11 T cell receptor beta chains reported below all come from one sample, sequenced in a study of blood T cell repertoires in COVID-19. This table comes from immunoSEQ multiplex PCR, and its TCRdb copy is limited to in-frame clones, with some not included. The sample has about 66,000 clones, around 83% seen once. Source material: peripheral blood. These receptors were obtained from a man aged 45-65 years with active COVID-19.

The CDR3 reads CASSLNGGPTEAFF. As DNA, the CDR3 is TGTGCCAGCAGCTTAAATGGCGGGCCCACTGAAGCTTTCTTT. V usage is TRBV7-3 and J usage is TRBJ1-1; no definite D call. Per germline, CDR1 SGHTA and CDR2 FQGTGA. V dropped 1 base and J dropped 4 bases, with 10 bases sitting between them. The CDR3 totals 14 residues.

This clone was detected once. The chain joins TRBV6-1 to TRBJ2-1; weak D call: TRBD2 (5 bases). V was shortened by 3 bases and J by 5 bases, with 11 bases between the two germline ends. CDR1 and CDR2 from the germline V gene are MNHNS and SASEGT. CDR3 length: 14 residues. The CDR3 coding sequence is TGTGCCAGCAGTGAGCCGGGAAGAAACAATGAGCAGTTCTTC. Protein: CASSEPGRNNEQFF.

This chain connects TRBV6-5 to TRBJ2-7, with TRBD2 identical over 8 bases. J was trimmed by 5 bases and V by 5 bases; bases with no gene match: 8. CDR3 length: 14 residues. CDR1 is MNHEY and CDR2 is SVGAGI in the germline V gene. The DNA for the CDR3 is TGTGCCAGCAGTCAGGGGACTAGTTTGAACGAGCAGTACTTC. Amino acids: CASSQGTSLNEQYF.

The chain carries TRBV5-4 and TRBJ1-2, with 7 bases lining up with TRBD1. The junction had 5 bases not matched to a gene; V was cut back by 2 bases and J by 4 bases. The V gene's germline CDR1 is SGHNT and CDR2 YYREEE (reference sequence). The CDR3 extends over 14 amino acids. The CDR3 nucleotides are TGTGCCAGCAGCTTAGGGGGCGCGCCCTATGGCTACACCTTC. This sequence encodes CASSLGGAPYGYTF.

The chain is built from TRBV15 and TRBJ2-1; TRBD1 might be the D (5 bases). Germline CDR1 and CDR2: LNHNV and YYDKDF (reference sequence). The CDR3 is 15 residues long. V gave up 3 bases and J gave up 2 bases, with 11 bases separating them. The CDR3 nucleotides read TGTGCCACCAGCAGGGCCAGGGATACCTACAATGAGCAGTTCTTC. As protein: CATSRARDTYNEQFF.

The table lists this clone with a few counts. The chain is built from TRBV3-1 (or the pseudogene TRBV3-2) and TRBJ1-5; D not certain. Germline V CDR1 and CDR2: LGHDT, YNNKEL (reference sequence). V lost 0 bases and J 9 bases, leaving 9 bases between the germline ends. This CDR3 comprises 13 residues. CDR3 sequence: CASSQDSRSPQHF. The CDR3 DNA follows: TGTGCCAGCAGCCAAGATTCTCGTTCGCCCCAGCATTTT.

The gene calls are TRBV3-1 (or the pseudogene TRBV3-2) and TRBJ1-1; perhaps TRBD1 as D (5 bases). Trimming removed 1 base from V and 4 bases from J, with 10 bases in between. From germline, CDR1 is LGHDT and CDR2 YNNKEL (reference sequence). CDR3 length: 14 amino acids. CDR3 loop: CASSQVRGGTEAFF. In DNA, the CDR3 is TGTGCCAGCAGCCAAGTTAGGGGCGGCACTGAAGCTTTCTTT.

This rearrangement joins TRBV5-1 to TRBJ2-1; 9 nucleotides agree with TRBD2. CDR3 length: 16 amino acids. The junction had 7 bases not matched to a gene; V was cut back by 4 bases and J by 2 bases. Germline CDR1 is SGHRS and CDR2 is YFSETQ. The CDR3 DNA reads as TGCGCCAGCAGCCCCTCTAGCGGGGTTACCTACAATGAGCAGTTCTTC. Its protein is CASSPSSGVTYNEQFF.

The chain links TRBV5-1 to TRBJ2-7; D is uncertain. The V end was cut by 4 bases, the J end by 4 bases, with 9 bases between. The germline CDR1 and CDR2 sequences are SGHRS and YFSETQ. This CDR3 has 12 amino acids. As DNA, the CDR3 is TGCGCCAGCAGCATTACACCTTACGAGCAGTACTTC. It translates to CASSITPYEQYF.

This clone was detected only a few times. For the CDR3, the DNA is TGTGCCAGTAGTATCCCGACAGGGATGAGCACTGAAGCTTTCTTT. Amino acid sequence: CASSIPTGMSTEAFF. V and J are TRBV19 and TRBJ1-1, with 7 bases fitting TRBD1. V lost 3 bases to trimming and J lost 4 bases; unmatched junction nucleotides: 8. The CDR3 covers 15 residues. Germline V gene sequence: CDR1 LNHDA, CDR2 SQIVND (reference sequence).

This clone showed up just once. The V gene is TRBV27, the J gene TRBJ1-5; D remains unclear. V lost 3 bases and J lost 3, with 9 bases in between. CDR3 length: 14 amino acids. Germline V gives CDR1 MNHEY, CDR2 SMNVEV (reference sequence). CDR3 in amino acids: CASSLFGPNQPQHF. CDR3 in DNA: TGTGCCAGCAGTTTGTTTGGCCCCAATCAGCCCCAGCATTTT.